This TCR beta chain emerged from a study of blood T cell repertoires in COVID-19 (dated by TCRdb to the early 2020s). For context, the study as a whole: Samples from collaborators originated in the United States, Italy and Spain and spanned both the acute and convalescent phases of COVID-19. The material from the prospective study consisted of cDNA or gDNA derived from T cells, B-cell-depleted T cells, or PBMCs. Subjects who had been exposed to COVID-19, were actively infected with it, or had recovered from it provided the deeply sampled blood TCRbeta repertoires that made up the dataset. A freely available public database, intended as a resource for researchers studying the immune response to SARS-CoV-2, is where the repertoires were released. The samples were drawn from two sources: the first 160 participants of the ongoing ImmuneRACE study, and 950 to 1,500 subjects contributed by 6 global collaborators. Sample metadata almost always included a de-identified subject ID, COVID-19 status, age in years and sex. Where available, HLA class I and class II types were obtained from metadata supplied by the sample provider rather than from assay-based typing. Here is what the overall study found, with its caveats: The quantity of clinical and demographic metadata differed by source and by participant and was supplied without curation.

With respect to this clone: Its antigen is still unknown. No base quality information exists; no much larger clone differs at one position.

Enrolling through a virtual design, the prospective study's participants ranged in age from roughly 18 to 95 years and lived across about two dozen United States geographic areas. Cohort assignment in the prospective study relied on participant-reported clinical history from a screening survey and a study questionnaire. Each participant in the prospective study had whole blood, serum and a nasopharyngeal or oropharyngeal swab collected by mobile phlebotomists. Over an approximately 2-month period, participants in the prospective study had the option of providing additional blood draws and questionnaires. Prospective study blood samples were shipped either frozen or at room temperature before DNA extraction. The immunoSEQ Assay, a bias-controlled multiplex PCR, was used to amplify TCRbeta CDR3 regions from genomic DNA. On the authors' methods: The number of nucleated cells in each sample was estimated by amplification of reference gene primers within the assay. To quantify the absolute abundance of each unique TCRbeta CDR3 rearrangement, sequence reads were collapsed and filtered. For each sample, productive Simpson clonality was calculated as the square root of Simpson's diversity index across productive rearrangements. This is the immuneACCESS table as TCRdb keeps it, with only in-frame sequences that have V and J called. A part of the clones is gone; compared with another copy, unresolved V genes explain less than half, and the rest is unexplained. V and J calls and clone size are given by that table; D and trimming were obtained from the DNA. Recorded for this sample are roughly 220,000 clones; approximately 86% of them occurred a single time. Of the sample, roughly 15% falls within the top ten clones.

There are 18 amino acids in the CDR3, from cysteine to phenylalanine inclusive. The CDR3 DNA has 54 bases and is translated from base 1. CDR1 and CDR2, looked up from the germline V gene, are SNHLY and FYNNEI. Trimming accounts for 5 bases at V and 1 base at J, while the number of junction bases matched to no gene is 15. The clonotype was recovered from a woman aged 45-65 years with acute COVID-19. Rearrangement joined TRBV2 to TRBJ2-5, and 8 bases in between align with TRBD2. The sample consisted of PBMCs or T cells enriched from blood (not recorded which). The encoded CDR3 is CASSPDRVSSGGQETQYF. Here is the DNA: TGTGCCAGCAGTCCAGACCGGGTTTCGAGCGGGGGCCAAGAGACCCAGTACTTC.